The 12 T cell receptor beta chains presented below share a single source sample, sequenced in a study of Graves' ophthalmopathy and Graves' hyperthyroidism (dated 2018 in TCRdb). The sequencer was an Illumina HiSeq 2000. TCR beta CDR3 regions were amplified from RNA transcripts for repertoire sequencing. The first round of RT-PCR was done with HTBI primers and the Qiagen OneStep RT-PCR kit, and was followed by a second round of multiplex PCR, then size selection and purification. TCRdb passed the public sequencing reads through fastp at Q25 and MiXCR, retaining productive beta sequences. Each CDR3 protein appears once, grouped with its most common genes and DNA. The sample table holds more than 550,000 distinct CDR3 sequences, of which more than 40% were seen once. The ten largest make up 3% to 4% of the sample. The sequencing input was peripheral blood. The receptor set was obtained from an adult man with Graves' ophthalmopathy.

V usage is TRBV10-3 and J usage is TRBJ1-1; D unresolved. Trimming pared 10 bases from V and 1 base from J, leaving 16 bases between. The germline CDR1 and CDR2 sequences are ENHRY and SYGVKD. The CDR3 runs 14 residues. The CDR3 DNA reads as TGTGCCACCGCGATCCAAGGGCCGAACACTGAAGCTTTCTTT. Encoded protein: CATAIQGPNTEAFF.

In this sample, this clonotype turned up a few times. The CDR3 protein is CASSQIRGRSTDTQYF. The CDR3 coding sequence is TGTGCCAGCAGCCAGATTCGGGGTCGTAGCACAGATACGCAGTATTTT. J is TRBJ2-3 and V is TRBV5-6; perhaps TRBD2 as D (5 bases). Trimming pared 4 bases from V and 0 bases from J, leaving 15 bases between. Germline loops: CDR1 SGHDT, CDR2 YYEEEE. The CDR3 is 16 amino acids.

In its sample, this clonotype was seen a few times. This rearrangement joins TRBV19 to TRBJ2-7; tentative D call: TRBD1 (5 bases). V lost 5 bases and J 2 bases, leaving 19 bases between the germline ends. This CDR3 has 16 residues. Germline V gives CDR1 LNHDA, CDR2 SQIVND (reference sequence). In DNA form, the CDR3 reads TGTGCCAGTAGTGCAGGGTGGGGCGCCCTCCCCTACGAGCAGTACTTC. The encoded protein is CASSAGWGALPYEQYF.

The chain recombines TRBV7-2 with TRBJ1-5, with D maybe TRBD1 (5 bases). The CDR3 runs 12 residues. V was clipped by 8 bases and J by 5 bases, with 10 bases between them. In germline, CDR1 is SGHTA, CDR2 FQGNSA. The CDR3 DNA follows: TGTGCCAGCGGCGGCAGGGATCAGCCCCAGCATTTT. Translation gives CASGGRDQPQHF.

The chain uses TRBV7-9 and TRBJ1-1; 8 bases match TRBD1. The CDR3 has 15 residues. The V segment lost 2 bases and the J segment 2 bases; nucleotides outside the gene matches: 4. Germline-derived CDR1 and CDR2 are SEHNR and FQNEAQ (reference sequence). CDR3: CASSLLGQANTEAFF. DNA for the CDR3: TGTGCCAGCAGCTTATTGGGACAGGCTAACACTGAAGCTTTCTTT.

The chain joins TRBV25-1 to TRBJ1-1; D gene uncertain. This CDR3 has 14 residues. Per germline, CDR1 MGHDK and CDR2 SYGVNS. Trimming left V 3 bases short and J 0 bases short, with 8 bases between. The DNA of the CDR3 is TGTGCCAGCAGTGATATAGGGCTGAACACTGAAGCTTTCTTT. It encodes CASSDIGLNTEAFF.

As for this clonotype: Germline is not matched at one junction end, which may reflect a read error. The chain has TRBV11-1 and TRBJ2-2, with unresolved D. This CDR3 comprises 15 residues. The germline CDR1 and CDR2 sequences are SGHAT and FQDESV (reference sequence). The CDR3 DNA is TGCGCCAGCAGCCCCGGGTCCCCGAACACCGGGGAGCTGTTTTTT. As protein: CASSPGSPNTGELFF.

The chain employs TRBV10-3 and TRBJ1-5, with unresolved D. Germline V gives CDR1 ENHRY, CDR2 SYGVKD. This CDR3 is 14 amino acids long. V was clipped by 2 bases and J by 2 bases, with 7 bases between them. The CDR3 region is CAISEQLGNQPQHF. The CDR3 DNA reads TGTGCCATCAGTGAGCAGCTGGGCAATCAGCCCCAGCATTTT.

The V gene is TRBV9, the J gene TRBJ2-5; TRBD1 is a possible D gene (5 bases). The germline CDR1 and CDR2 sequences are SGDLS and YYNGEE. This CDR3 is 14 amino acids long. The V and J ends lost 1 base and 2 bases respectively, with 9 bases between them. Written as DNA, the CDR3 is TGTGCCAGCAGCGTACAGGGCCAGCAAGAGACCCAGTACTTC. Its protein is CASSVQGQQETQYF.

This clonotype turned up a few times. The chain is built from TRBV3-2 and TRBJ1-2; TRBD1 reflects the table's D call only, with no check against the DNA. TRBV3-2 is termed a pseudogene. The CDR3 consists of 16 residues. Here the CDR3 reads CASSSRGTGYEYGYTF. The CDR3 region has the DNA TGTGCCAGCAGCTCGAGGGGGACGGGATATGAGTATGGCTACACCTTC.

Only a few counts were recorded for this clonotype. The chain couples TRBV7-3 to TRBJ2-6; D not certain. The CDR3 spans 16 residues. Trimming cost V 6 bases and J 4 bases, with 16 bases left between them. Germline-derived CDR1 and CDR2 are SGHTA and FQGTGA. The CDR3 here is CASSLGPGFGANVLTF. The CDR3 DNA reads as TGTGCCAGCAGTTTAGGCCCCGGGTTCGGGGCCAACGTCCTGACTTTC. Using reference TRBV7-3 and TRBJ2-6 for the parts outside the CDR3, the full variable domain is GAGVSQTPSNKVTEKGKYVELRCDPISGHTALYWYRQSLGQGPEFLIYFQGTGAADDSGLPNDRFFAVRPEGSVSTLKIQRTERGDSAVYLCASSLGPGFGANVLTFGAGSRLTVL.

The chain's CDR3 is CAIMANVLTF. DNA for the CDR3: TGTGCCATCATGGCTAACGTCCTGACTTTC. The chain joins TRBV10-3 to TRBJ2-6; D unresolved. CDR1 is ENHRY and CDR2 is SYGVKD in the germline V gene. Between the trimmed V and J ends, which lost 7 bases and 10 bases, there was a span of 5 bases. The CDR3 has 10 residues.